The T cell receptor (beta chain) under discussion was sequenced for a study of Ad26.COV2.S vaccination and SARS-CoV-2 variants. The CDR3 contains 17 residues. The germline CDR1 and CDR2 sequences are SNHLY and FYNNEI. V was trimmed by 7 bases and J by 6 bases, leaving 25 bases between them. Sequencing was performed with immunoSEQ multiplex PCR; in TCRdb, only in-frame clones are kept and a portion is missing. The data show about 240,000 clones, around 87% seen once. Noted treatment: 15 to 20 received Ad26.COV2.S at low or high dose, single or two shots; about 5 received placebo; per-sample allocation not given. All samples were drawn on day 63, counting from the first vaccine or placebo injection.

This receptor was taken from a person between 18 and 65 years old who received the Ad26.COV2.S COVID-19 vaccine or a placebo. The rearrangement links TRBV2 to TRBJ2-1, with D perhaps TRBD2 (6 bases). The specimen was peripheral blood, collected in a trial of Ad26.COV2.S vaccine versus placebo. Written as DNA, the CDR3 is TGTGCCAGCATCCCCGGCGATCTGGCGGGGCCGCGCAATGAGCAGTTCTTC. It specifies CASIPGDLAGPRNEQFF.